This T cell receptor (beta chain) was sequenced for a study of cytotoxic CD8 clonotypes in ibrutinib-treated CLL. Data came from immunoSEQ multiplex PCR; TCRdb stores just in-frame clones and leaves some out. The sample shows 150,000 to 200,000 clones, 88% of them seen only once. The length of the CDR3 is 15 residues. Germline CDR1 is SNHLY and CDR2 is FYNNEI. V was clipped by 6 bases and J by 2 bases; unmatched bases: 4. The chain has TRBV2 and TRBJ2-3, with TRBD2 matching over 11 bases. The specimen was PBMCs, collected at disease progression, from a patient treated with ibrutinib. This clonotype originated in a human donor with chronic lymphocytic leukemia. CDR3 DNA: TGTGCCAGCAGACGACTAGCGGGGACCACAGATACGCAGTATTTT. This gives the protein CASRRLAGTTDTQYF.